Listed below are T cell receptor beta chains from one sample, sequenced in a study of quantifying T cell responses using KT2 cells. Using its own MiXCR run on the UMI-ligation and nested PCR reads, TCRdb lists one record per CDR3 protein. The sample holds 50,000 to 70,000 distinct CDR3 sequences; 10% to 15% are singletons and the top ten take approximately 10%. Sequenced material: PBMCs spiked with cells of the T cell clone KT2. These receptors came from a human donor. The CDR3 runs from the conserved cysteine through the conserved F or W. A D gene is named only where the DNA matches it firmly. Size is omitted from some rows. Given values are once, few, many or a class for expanded clones.

j_call | v_call | d_call | clone_size | cdr3_aa | cdr3_nt
TRBJ2-3 | TRBV20-1 | . | few | CSARRGGSSTDTQYF | TGCAGTGCTAGGAGGGGCGGGTCTAGCACAGATACGCAGTATTTT
TRBJ1-2 | TRBV12-3/TRBV12-4 | . | . | CASASALAYGYTF | TGTGCCAGCGCCAGCGCCCTAGCCTATGGCTACACCTTC
TRBJ2-1 | TRBV5-6 | . | . | CASSPEGQRNEQFF | TGTGCCAGCAGCCCCGAGGGGCAGCGAAATGAGCAGTTCTTC
TRBJ1-1 | TRBV6-2/TRBV6-3 | . | . | CASTRRDNTEAFF | TGTGCCTCCACCCGGCGGGATAACACTGAAGCTTTCTTT
TRBJ2-1 | TRBV18 | TRBD2 | few | CASSRRVERGLYNEQFF | TGTGCCAGCTCCCGCCGTGTTGAGCGGGGCCTGTACAATGAGCAGTTCTTC
TRBJ1-6 | TRBV10-3 | . | many | CAIKRDANSPLHF | TGTGCCATTAAGCGAGACGCAAATTCACCCCTCCACTTT
TRBJ1-2 | TRBV2 | . | few | CASYTYGYTF | TGTGCCAGCTATACCTATGGCTACACCTTC
TRBJ2-2 | TRBV3-1 | . | . | CASSQVYGELFF | TGTGCCAGCAGCCAAGTTTACGGGGAGCTGTTTTTT
TRBJ1-3 | TRBV27 | TRBD1 | . | CASSPIGLAGGTIYF | TGTGCCAGCAGTCCCATTGGGTTAGCAGGGGGCACCATATATTTT
TRBJ2-5 | TRBV4-3 | . | few | CASSQMTGETETQYF | TGCGCCAGCAGCCAAATGACGGGGGAAACGGAGACCCAGTACTTC